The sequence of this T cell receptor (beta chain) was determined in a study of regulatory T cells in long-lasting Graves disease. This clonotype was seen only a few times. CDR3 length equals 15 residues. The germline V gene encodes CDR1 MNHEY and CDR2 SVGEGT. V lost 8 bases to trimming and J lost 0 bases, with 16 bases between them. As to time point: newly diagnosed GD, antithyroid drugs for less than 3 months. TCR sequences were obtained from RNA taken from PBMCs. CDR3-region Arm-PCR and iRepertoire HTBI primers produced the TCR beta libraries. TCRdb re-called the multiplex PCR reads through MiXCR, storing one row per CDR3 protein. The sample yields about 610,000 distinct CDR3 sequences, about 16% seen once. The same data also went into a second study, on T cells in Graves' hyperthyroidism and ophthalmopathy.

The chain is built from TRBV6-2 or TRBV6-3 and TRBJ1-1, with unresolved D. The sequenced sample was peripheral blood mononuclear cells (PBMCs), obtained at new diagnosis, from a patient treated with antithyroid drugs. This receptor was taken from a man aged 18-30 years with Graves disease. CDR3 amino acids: CASDRRPLVNTEAFF. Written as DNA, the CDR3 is TGTGCCAGCGATAGACGGCCTCTCGTGAACACTGAAGCTTTCTTT.